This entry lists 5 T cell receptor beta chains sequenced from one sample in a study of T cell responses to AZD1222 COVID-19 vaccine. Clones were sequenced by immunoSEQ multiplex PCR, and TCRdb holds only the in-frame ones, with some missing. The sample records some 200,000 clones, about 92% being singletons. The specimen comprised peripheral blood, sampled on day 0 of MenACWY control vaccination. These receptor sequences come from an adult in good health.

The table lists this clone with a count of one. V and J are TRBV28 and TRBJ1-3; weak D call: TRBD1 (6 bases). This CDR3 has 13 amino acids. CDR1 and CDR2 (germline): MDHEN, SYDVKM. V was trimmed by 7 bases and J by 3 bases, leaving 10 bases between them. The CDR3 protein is CASTLQGGNTIYF. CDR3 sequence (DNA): TGTGCCAGCACCTTACAGGGTGGAAACACCATATATTTT.

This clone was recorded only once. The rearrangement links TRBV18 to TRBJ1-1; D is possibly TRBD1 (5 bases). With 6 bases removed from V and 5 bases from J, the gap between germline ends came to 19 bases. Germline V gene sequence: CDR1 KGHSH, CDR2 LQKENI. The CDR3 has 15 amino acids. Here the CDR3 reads CASSPGEGPGTEAFF. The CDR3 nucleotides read TGTGCCAGCTCCCCGGGGGAAGGGCCGGGGACTGAAGCTTTCTTT.

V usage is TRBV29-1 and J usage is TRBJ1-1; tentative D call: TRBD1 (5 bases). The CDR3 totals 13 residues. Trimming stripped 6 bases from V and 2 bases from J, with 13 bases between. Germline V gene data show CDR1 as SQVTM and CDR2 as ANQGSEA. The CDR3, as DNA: TGCAGCGTCCTCCGACAGAGTAACACTGAAGCTTTCTTT. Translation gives CSVLRQSNTEAFF.

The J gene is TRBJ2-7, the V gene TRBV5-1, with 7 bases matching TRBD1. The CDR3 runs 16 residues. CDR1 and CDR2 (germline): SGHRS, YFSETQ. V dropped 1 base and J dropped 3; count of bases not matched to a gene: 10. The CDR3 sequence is CASSLQFGQGVYEQYF. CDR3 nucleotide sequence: TGCGCCAGCAGCTTGCAGTTCGGGCAGGGGGTCTACGAGCAGTACTTC. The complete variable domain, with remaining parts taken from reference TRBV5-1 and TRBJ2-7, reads KAGVTQTPRYLIKTRGQQVTLSCSPISGHRSVSWYQQTPGQGLQFLFEYFSETQRNKGNFPGRFSGRQFSNSRSEMNVSTLELGDSALYLCASSLQFGQGVYEQYFGPGTRLTVT.

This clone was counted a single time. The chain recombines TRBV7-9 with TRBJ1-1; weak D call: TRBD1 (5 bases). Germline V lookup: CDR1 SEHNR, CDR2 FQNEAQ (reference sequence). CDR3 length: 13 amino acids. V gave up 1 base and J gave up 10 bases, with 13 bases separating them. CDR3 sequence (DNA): TGTGCCAGCAGCTTAGGCACGGGGCGGAGAGCTTTCTTT. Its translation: CASSLGTGRRAFF.